This entry is about one T cell receptor beta chain. The junction shows a germline mismatch at one end, possibly a read error. This record belongs to a study of T cells after posttransplantation cyclophosphamide. The CDR3 has 14 residues. CDR1 and CDR2 from the germline V gene are LNHNV and YYDKDF (reference sequence). TCRdb's table, derived via immunoSEQ multiplex PCR, lists solely in-frame clones and lacks some. The sample includes 23,000 or so clones, roughly 98% seen only once; the top ten take around 0.13%. The source of this sequence is a man aged 40-49 years in good health, CMV-negative, and a related stem cell transplant donor. The V call is TRBV15, the J call TRBJ2-7; D unresolved. The sample taken for sequencing was naive CD8+ T cells sorted from PBMCs. The CDR3 DNA reads TGTGCCACCAGCGGAGATATCCTAGTCCACGAGCAGTACTTC. It codes for CATSGDILVHEQYF.